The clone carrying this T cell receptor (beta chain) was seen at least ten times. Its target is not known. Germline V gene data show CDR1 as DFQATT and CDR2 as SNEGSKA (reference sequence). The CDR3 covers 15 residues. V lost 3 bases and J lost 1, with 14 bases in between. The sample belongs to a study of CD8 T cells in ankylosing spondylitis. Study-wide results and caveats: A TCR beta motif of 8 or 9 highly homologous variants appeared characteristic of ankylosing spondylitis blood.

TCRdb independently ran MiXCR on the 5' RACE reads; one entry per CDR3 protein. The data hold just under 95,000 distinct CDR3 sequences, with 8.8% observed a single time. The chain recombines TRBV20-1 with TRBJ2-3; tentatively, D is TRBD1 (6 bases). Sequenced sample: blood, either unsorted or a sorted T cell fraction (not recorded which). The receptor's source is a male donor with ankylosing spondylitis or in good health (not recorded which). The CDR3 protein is CSASAGVRGTDTQYF. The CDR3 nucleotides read TGCAGTGCTAGCGCAGGGGTACGGGGCACAGATACGCAGTATTTT.